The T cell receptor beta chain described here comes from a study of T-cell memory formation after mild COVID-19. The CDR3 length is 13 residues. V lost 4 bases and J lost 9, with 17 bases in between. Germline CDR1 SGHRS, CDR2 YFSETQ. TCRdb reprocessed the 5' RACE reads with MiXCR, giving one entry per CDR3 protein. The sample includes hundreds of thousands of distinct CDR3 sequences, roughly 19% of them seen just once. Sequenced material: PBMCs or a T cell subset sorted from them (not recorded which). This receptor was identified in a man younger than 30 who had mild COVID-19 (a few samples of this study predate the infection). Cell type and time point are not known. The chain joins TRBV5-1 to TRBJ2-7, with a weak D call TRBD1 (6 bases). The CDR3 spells CASSGTTGPRQYF. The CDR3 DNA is TGCGCCAGCAGCGGGACGACAGGACCTCGGCAGTACTTC.